Each of the 23 T cell receptor beta chains below was sequenced from the same sample in a study of T-cell memory formation after mild COVID-19 (dated by TCRdb to the early 2020s). Library creation used 5' RACE. The reads were generated on an Illumina NovaSeq 6000. The public reads were run again by TCRdb, first through fastp at Q25 and then through MiXCR, and only productive beta chains were kept. For every CDR3 protein sequence, its rows merge into one entry that carries the most common genes and DNA. A total of roughly 180,000 distinct CDR3 sequences appear in this sample, roughly 18% of them only once. The ten largest clones take up roughly 3.9% of the sample. Sequencing input: PBMCs or a T cell subset sorted from them (not recorded which). These receptors were taken from a man aged 18-30 years who had mild COVID-19 (a few samples of this study predate the infection). The sample titles of this study are shuffled in the database, so cell type and time point are left out; the donor was told from shared clones.

The table lists this clonotype with a few counts. The chain links TRBV20-1 to TRBJ2-7, with 8 positions matching TRBD1. Germline V gives CDR1 DFQATT, CDR2 SNEGSKA (reference sequence). The CDR3 has 13 residues. Trimming at V came to 6 bases and at J to 1 base, leaving 5 bases not matched to a gene. The CDR3 loop reads CSAWTGKSYEQYF. CDR3 coding DNA: TGCAGTGCCTGGACAGGGAAGTCCTACGAGCAGTACTTC.

The CDR3 DNA reads TGTGCCAGCAGCCAGTCCGGGAGGGGGGAGACCCAGTACTTC. Amino acid sequence: CASSQSGRGETQYF. This chain joins TRBV4-2 and TRBJ2-5; 8 nucleotides line up with TRBD2. Per the germline V gene, CDR1 is LGHNA and CDR2 is YNFKEQ. CDR3 length: 14 amino acids. Unmatched junction bases numbered 5, after V lost 3 bases and J lost 5 bases.

The J gene is TRBJ1-5, the V gene TRBV2, with TRBD1 identical over 8 bases. Per germline, CDR1 SNHLY and CDR2 FYNNEI. The CDR3 is 14 amino acids. V lost 4 bases and J lost 6; bases outside the gene matches: 5. CDR3 nucleotide sequence: TGTGCCAGCAGTGGGGTGACAGGGGTTCAGCCCCAGCATTTT. Protein: CASSGVTGVQPQHF.

The V call is TRBV7-2, the J call TRBJ1-2; D is ambiguous. The CDR3 is 14 amino acids. CDR1 and CDR2 from the germline V gene are SGHTA and FQGNSA. Trimming pared 7 bases from V and 7 bases from J, leaving 19 bases between. CDR3 sequence: CASTTGRGAGGYTF. CDR3 in DNA: TGTGCCAGCACAACGGGCCGGGGAGCGGGTGGCTACACCTTC.

This clonotype has only one observation. The chain carries TRBV7-8 and TRBJ1-2; D gene uncertain. V lost 2 bases, J lost 5 bases, and 9 bases lay in between. CDR3 length: 13 residues. CDR1 is SGHVS and CDR2 is FQNEAQ in the germline V gene. CDR3 residues: CASSLKPEYGYTF. In nucleotides, the CDR3 is TGTGCCAGCAGCTTAAAACCTGAATATGGCTACACCTTC.

This clonotype was observed a single time. The chain employs TRBV9 and TRBJ2-1; unclear D gene. This CDR3 spans 14 amino acids. The V and J ends lost 4 bases and 4 bases respectively, with 12 bases between them. The germline V gene encodes CDR1 SGDLS and CDR2 YYNGEE. The CDR3 region has the DNA TGTGCCAGCAGCCCCCGAAGGCAGTACAATGAGCAGTTCTTC. Translating it yields CASSPRRQYNEQFF. The whole variable domain, filled in from reference TRBV9 and TRBJ2-1, reads DSGVTQTPKHLITATGQRVTLRCSPRSGDLSVYWYQQSLDQGLQFLIQYYNGEERAKGNILERFSAQQFPDLHSELNLSSLELGDSALYFCASSPRRQYNEQFFGPGTRLTVL.

This clonotype has a count of ten or more. V usage is TRBV2 and J usage is TRBJ2-3; D is ambiguous. Trimming took 2 bases from V and 3 from J, leaving 3 bases between them. This CDR3 is 12 amino acids long. Germline CDR1 SNHLY, CDR2 FYNNEI. This CDR3 reads CASSEQTDTQYF. The CDR3 nucleotides read TGTGCCAGCAGTGAACAAACAGATACGCAGTATTTT.

V usage is TRBV7-2 and J usage is TRBJ2-5; TRBD2 matches 7 bases. The germline CDR1 and CDR2 sequences are SGHTA and FQGNSA. This CDR3 is built from 15 residues. The ends lost 4 bases at V and 1 base at J; junction bases unmatched: 6. In DNA form, the CDR3 reads TGTGCCAGCAGCTCCTCAGCGGGGCTCCAAGAGACCCAGTACTTC. Protein product: CASSSSAGLQETQYF.

This clonotype was observed a handful of times. CDR3 sequence (DNA): TGCGCCAGCAGCTCCCGGACAGGGTACTACGAGCAGTACTTC. This gives the protein CASSSRTGYYEQYF. The V gene is TRBV5-1, the J gene TRBJ2-7; 8 nucleotides line up with TRBD1. V was clipped by 3 bases and J by 3 bases; unmatched bases: 5. Germline V gene lookup returns CDR1 SGHRS and CDR2 YFSETQ. The CDR3 length is 14 residues.

The V call is TRBV5-6, the J call TRBJ2-3, with 8 bases lining up with TRBD1. From germline, CDR1 is SGHDT and CDR2 YYEEEE. V lost 3 bases and J lost 4; bases outside the gene matches: 7. The CDR3 length is 15 residues. Written as DNA, the CDR3 is TGTGCCAGCAGCTGGGGAGGACAGGGAGCAGATACGCAGTATTTT. Translated: CASSWGGQGADTQYF.

The sample holds a few counts of this clonotype. The chain is built from TRBV12-3 or TRBV12-4 and TRBJ2-7; D unresolved. Trimming removed 3 bases from V and 7 bases from J, with 10 bases in between. The CDR3 sequence is 12 residues long. The CDR3 DNA reads as TGTGCCAGCAGTTTCGACTGGGGAGAGCAGTACGTC. It translates to CASSFDWGEQYV.

The V gene is TRBV6-6, the J gene TRBJ1-2, with 9 bases that match TRBD1. Germline CDR1 and CDR2: MNHNY and SVGAGI (reference sequence). CDR3 length: 14 residues. V lost 4 bases to trimming and J lost 7 bases; unmatched junction nucleotides: 7. For the CDR3, the DNA is TGTGCCAGCAGTTGGAAGGGACAGGGTTCTGGCTACACCTTC. Encoded protein: CASSWKGQGSGYTF.

The chain has TRBV6-2 or TRBV6-3 and TRBJ2-3; a weak D match, TRBD2 (5 bases). The CDR3 has 14 amino acids. Looked up from germline, CDR1 is MNHEY and CDR2 is SVGEGT. V was cut by 0 bases and J by 7 bases, with 11 bases left in between. This CDR3 reads CASSYSLGVNTQYF. CDR3 DNA: TGTGCCAGCAGTTACTCGTTGGGAGTGAATACGCAGTATTTT.

V is TRBV9 and J is TRBJ2-3; D uncertain. The length of the CDR3 is 13 residues. V was pared by 0 bases and J by 0 bases, with 2 bases between. Germline loops: CDR1 SGDLS, CDR2 YYNGEE. For the CDR3, the DNA is TGTGCCAGCAGCGTAGTTAGCACAGATACGCAGTATTTT. Translation gives CASSVVSTDTQYF.

This clonotype was detected ten times or more. The V and J genes are TRBV7-2 and TRBJ2-7, with TRBD2 matching 8 bases. Per the germline V gene, CDR1 is SGHTA and CDR2 is FQGNSA. V was clipped by 4 bases and J by 0 bases; unmatched bases: 5. CDR3 length equals 15 residues. CDR3 sequence reads: CASSSRGGHSYEQYV. In DNA, the CDR3 is TGTGCCAGCAGCTCCCGCGGGGGGCACTCCTACGAGCAGTACGTC.

This clonotype was picked up a small number of times. The chain has TRBV20-1 and TRBJ2-7; D unresolved. Trimming cost V 7 bases and J 4 bases, with 11 bases left between them. CDR3 size: 11 residues. CDR1 is DFQATT, CDR2 SNEGSKA, per germline (reference sequence). Written as DNA, the CDR3 is TGCAGTGGAGTAGTCCTATACGAGCAGTACTTC. As protein: CSGVVLYEQYF.

The gene calls are TRBV7-8 and TRBJ2-4; 8 bases match TRBD1. The CDR3 covers 16 residues. V was clipped by 4 bases and J by 1 base; unmatched bases: 6. CDR1 and CDR2 from the germline V gene are SGHVS and FQNEAQ. This chain's CDR3 is CASSSGGDPAKNIQYF. DNA of the CDR3: TGTGCCAGCAGCTCAGGGGGCGACCCTGCCAAAAACATTCAGTACTTC.

This clonotype was detected only a few times. The CDR3 DNA sequence: TGCGCCAGCAGCTTGGGTGTTAGCAGGCTGAACTATGGCTACACCTTC. This translates into CASSLGVSRLNYGYTF. The chain uses TRBV5-1 and TRBJ1-2; D is uncertain. Germline V gene sequence: CDR1 SGHRS, CDR2 YFSETQ. The CDR3 has 16 residues. The V and J ends lost 0 bases and 2 bases respectively, with 14 bases between them.

The chain joins TRBV7-9 to TRBJ2-1; D remains ambiguous. With 1 base removed from V and 4 bases from J, the gap between germline ends came to 8 bases. The germline V gene encodes CDR1 SEHNR and CDR2 FQNEAQ (reference sequence). The CDR3 length is 14 residues. The chain's CDR3 is CASSLGWAYNEQFF. As DNA, the CDR3 is TGTGCCAGCAGCTTAGGGTGGGCATACAATGAGCAGTTCTTC.

This chain links TRBV20-1 with TRBJ2-3; 8 bases match TRBD2. CDR3 size: 15 residues. Germline CDR1 and CDR2: DFQATT and SNEGSKA (reference sequence). J gave up 6 bases and V 1 base, and 9 bases lay outside the gene matches. CDR3 bases: TGCAGTGCTAGAGCAGTCGGGGGGGCCGCGGATACGCAGTATTTT. As protein: CSARAVGGAADTQYF.

This clonotype has more than one count but fewer than ten. The chain joins TRBV24-1 to TRBJ1-2, with TRBD1 as a possible D gene (5 bases). The CDR3 length is 15 residues. Per germline, CDR1 KGHDR and CDR2 SFDVKD. The V gene lost 2 bases and the J gene lost 5 bases, with 14 bases spanning the gap. The chain's CDR3 is CATSDSGSQVYGYTF. The CDR3, as DNA: TGTGCCACCAGTGATTCTGGGTCACAGGTATATGGCTACACCTTC.

This clonotype was seen many times. This rearrangement joins TRBV4-2 to TRBJ2-4; 8 bases fit TRBD2. The length of the CDR3 is 16 residues. The germline gives CDR1 LGHNA, CDR2 YNFKEQ. V shed 4 bases, J shed 1 base, and the junction held 6 bases outside the gene matches. CDR3 in amino acids: CASSLGSGGAKNIQYF. In nucleotides, the CDR3 is TGTGCCAGCAGCCTTGGGAGCGGGGGTGCCAAAAACATTCAGTACTTC.

The sample holds a few counts of this clonotype. The chain combines TRBV14 with TRBJ1-2; D uncertain. This CDR3 has 15 amino acids. Looked up from germline, CDR1 is SGHDN and CDR2 is FVKESK. The V and J ends lost 4 bases and 3 bases respectively, with 15 bases between them. DNA for the CDR3: TGTGCCAGCAGCCCCTGGGCCGACGGGGACTATGGCTACACCTTC. Encoded protein: CASSPWADGDYGYTF.